This T cell receptor beta chain was sequenced in a study of blood T cell repertoires in COVID-19. About the research overall: From the United States, Italy and Spain came samples of acute and convalescent COVID-19. PBMCs, B-cell-depleted T cells, or T cells were the source of the cDNA or gDNA that made up the material.

Germline-derived CDR1 and CDR2 are SGDLS and YYNGEE. V shed 4 bases, J shed 3 bases, and the junction held 6 bases outside the gene matches. The CDR3 sequence is 14 residues long. As originally analysed: Quantification of nucleated cells was approximated via reference gene primer amplification. TCRdb keeps only in-frame clones here, not all; method: immunoSEQ multiplex PCR. The V and J calls and clone size are taken from that table; D and trimming were inferred from the DNA. The sample contains roughly 250,000 clones, around 88% of which appear only once. This clonotype was sampled from a man aged 30 to 45 with acute or convalescent COVID-19. The chain is built from TRBV9 and TRBJ1-1, with 7 positions matching TRBD1. Sequencing was performed on peripheral blood. CDR3 loop: CASSLGDRDTEAFF. The CDR3 DNA is TGTGCCAGCAGCCTAGGCGACAGGGACACTGAAGCTTTCTTT.